This T cell receptor (beta chain) was sequenced in a study of a mutant IDH1 vaccine in newly diagnosed glioma. Study at large: In some groups vaccination began 4-6 weeks post-radiotherapy; others received it with temozolomide.

Findings of the study overall: It seemed that pseudoprogression was not linked to changes in the top peripheral T cell clonotypes.

Sequencing used immunoSEQ multiplex PCR; TCRdb keeps in-frame clones, though not all of them. The sample holds about 55,000 clones; about 80% are singletons and the top ten take 6% to 6.5%. Trimming removed 4 bases at V and 1 base at J, with 16 bases between. CDR1 is SQVTM and CDR2 is ANQGSEA in the germline V gene. The CDR3 has 15 residues. Noted time point: week 23, last vaccination. Topical imiquimod accompanied each vaccine dose, which consisted of 300 ug of mutant IDH1 20-mer peptide. New WHO grade 3 or 4 IDH1-mutant, ATRX-lost astrocytomas were present in all donors. As regards this clone: Its antigen remains unidentified.

This specimen consisted of PBMCs, obtained from a glioma patient whose treatment included an IDH1 peptide vaccine. The source of this sequence is a man aged 35-49 years with glioma. The V and J genes are TRBV29-1 and TRBJ1-2; D gene uncertain. The CDR3 nucleotides read TGCAGCGTTGTCCTCAAGGAGGATATTAACTATGGCTACACCTTC. It translates to CSVVLKEDINYGYTF.